Presented here are 18 T cell receptor beta chains from one specimen sequenced in a study of blood T cell repertoires in COVID-19. Some clones are missing from TCRdb's copy, which holds only in-frame ones; the method was immunoSEQ multiplex PCR. The repertoire has more than 250,000 clones, about 87% of them found once; the top ten carry around 1.2%. Source material: PBMCs or T cells enriched from blood (not recorded which). Every receptor here comes from a woman aged 40 to 49 with acute COVID-19.

J is TRBJ2-7 and V is TRBV9, with a tentative D call TRBD2 (5 bases). The CDR3 is 15 residues long. The V end lost 3 bases, the J end lost 7 bases, and 20 bases lay between the germline ends. Per germline, CDR1 SGDLS and CDR2 YYNGEE. The CDR3 DNA reads as TGTGCCAGCAGCGAAGGAAGGAGGCAGGTCGATGAGCAGTACTTC. It specifies CASSEGRRQVDEQYF.

The chain employs TRBV30 and TRBJ1-2, with D possibly matching TRBD1 (6 bases). Trimming shortened V by 3 bases and J by 6 bases, and 17 bases separated the two germline ends. The CDR3 loop spans 14 amino acids. Germline CDR1 and CDR2: GTSNPN and SVGIG (reference sequence). CDR3: CAWSPGHGYDGYTF. CDR3 DNA: TGTGCCTGGAGCCCGGGACACGGATATGATGGCTACACCTTC.

This chain links TRBV2 with TRBJ2-5, with a possible D match to TRBD2 (6 bases). Germline CDR1 and CDR2: SNHLY and FYNNEI. The CDR3 is made up of 14 amino acids. V was pared by 7 bases and J by 4 bases, with 16 bases between. The CDR3 reads CASIPGTSIETQYF. CDR3 DNA: TGTGCCAGCATACCCGGGACTTCAATAGAGACCCAGTACTTC.

The rearrangement links TRBV3-1 (or the pseudogene TRBV3-2) to TRBJ1-1; tentative D call: TRBD1 (5 bases). CDR1 LGHDT and CDR2 YNNKEL come from the germline V gene (reference sequence). This CDR3 is 14 amino acids long. V gave up 3 bases and J gave up 11 bases, with 19 bases separating them. The CDR3 loop is CASSQAGKFDSAFF. The CDR3 region has the DNA TGTGCCAGCAGCCAGGCAGGGAAGTTCGACAGTGCTTTCTTT.

On this clone itself: The same CDR3 also results from other DNA sequences found in this sample. The rearrangement links TRBV12-3 or TRBV12-4 to TRBJ1-5; D is uncertain. The ends were cut back, 2 bases at V and 6 bases at J, with 8 bases in the middle. This CDR3 spans 13 amino acids. The CDR3 region is CASSLNGGQPQHF. In DNA form, the CDR3 reads TGTGCCAGCAGTTTAAACGGCGGTCAGCCCCAGCATTTT.

The V call is TRBV14, the J call TRBJ2-5; the D gene is possibly TRBD2 (6 bases). This CDR3 has 15 amino acids. Trimming took off 2 bases at V and 3 bases at J, with 13 bases between the two ends. From germline, CDR1 is SGHDN and CDR2 FVKESK. The CDR3 DNA reads as TGTGCCAGCAGCCAATTAGGAGGGGTAGAAGAGACCCAGTACTTC. It translates to CASSQLGGVEETQYF.

The DNA for the CDR3 is TGTGCCAGCAGTTACTCGGGCAGCCAGGGTGAAAAACTGTTTTTT. Protein product: CASSYSGSQGEKLFF. The chain is built from TRBV6-5 and TRBJ1-4, with D possibly TRBD1 on 5 matching bases. V was cut by 0 bases and J by 7 bases, with 12 bases left in between. This CDR3 has 15 residues. Germline assignment: CDR1 MNHEY and CDR2 SVGAGI.

About this clone: Because the CDR3 is missing its conserved closing phenylalanine or tryptophan, this is likely a read error. Because the CDR3's place on the DNA is in doubt, the DNA is left out and the CDR3 is given as listed by TCRdb. This chain joins TRBV4-3 and TRBJ2-7; TRBD2, the table's D call, was not compared with the DNA. The CDR3 is 11 amino acids long, termini counted. CDR1 LGHNA and CDR2 YSLEER come from the germline V gene. This CDR3 is CASSQDRELLL.

As for this clone: Since the CDR3 does not end with the conserved phenylalanine or tryptophan, this likely comes from a read error. The limits of the CDR3 on the DNA are not certain, so only TCRdb's listed CDR3 is given. The chain joins TRBV20-1 to TRBJ1-1; the table's D call, TRBD1, was not checked against the DNA. Germline V lookup: CDR1 DFQATT, CDR2 SNEGSKA (reference sequence). The CDR3 length is 10 residues, termini included. The chain's CDR3 is CSARDLAGQL.

The chain has TRBV5-6 and TRBJ2-2, with D maybe TRBD2 (6 bases). Germline CDR1 SGHDT, CDR2 YYEEEE. The CDR3 runs to 15 residues. Trimming removed 3 bases from V and 1 base from J, with 10 bases in between. This chain's CDR3 is CASSSWGLNTGELFF. For the CDR3, the DNA is TGTGCCAGCAGCTCTTGGGGACTGAACACCGGGGAGCTGTTTTTT.

The V gene is TRBV7-3, the J gene TRBJ2-1, with D possibly matching TRBD1 (5 bases). Germline V gene data show CDR1 as SGHTA and CDR2 as FQGTGA. This CDR3 region has 15 residues. V shed 5 bases and J shed 4 bases, with 15 bases lying between them. The CDR3: CASSMQGIGYNEQFF. CDR3 bases: TGTGCCAGCAGCATGCAGGGTATAGGATACAATGAGCAGTTCTTC. Supplemented by reference TRBV7-3 and TRBJ2-1, the full variable domain reads GAGVSQTPSNKVTEKGKYVELRCDPISGHTALYWYRQSLGQGPEFLIYFQGTGAADDSGLPNDRFFAVRPEGSVSTLKIQRTERGDSAVYLCASSMQGIGYNEQFFGPGTRLTVL.

The chain couples TRBV18 to TRBJ1-6; 8 bases agree with TRBD1. V lost 2 bases and J lost 4; bases outside the gene matches: 4. This CDR3 comprises 16 residues. Germline V gene sequence: CDR1 KGHSH, CDR2 LQKENI. The CDR3 DNA follows: TGTGCCAGCTCACCATCACAGGGGGGATATAATTCACCCCTCCACTTT. This encodes CASSPSQGGYNSPLHF.

This clone appeared a single time. As DNA, the CDR3 is TGTGCCAGTGCCACACAGGGGATGAACACTGAAGCTTTCTTT. Its translation is CASATQGMNTEAFF. The chain uses TRBV19 and TRBJ1-1, with 7 nucleotides matching TRBD1. CDR1 is LNHDA, CDR2 SQIVND, per germline (reference sequence). CDR3 length: 14 amino acids. Unmatched junction bases numbered 6, after V lost 8 bases and J lost 0 bases. The full variable domain, rest sourced from reference TRBV19 and TRBJ1-1, is DGGITQSPKYLFRKEGQNVTLSCEQNLNHDAMYWYRQDPGQGLRLIYYSQIVNDFQKGDIAEGYSVSREKKESFPLTVTSAQKNPTAFYLCASATQGMNTEAFFGQGTRLTVV.

The chain couples TRBV4-2 to TRBJ2-3; TRBD2 might be the D (6 bases). The CDR3 is 16 amino acids. Trimming shortened V by 6 bases and J by 4 bases, and 20 bases separated the two germline ends. CDR1 LGHNA and CDR2 YNFKEQ come from the germline V gene. This CDR3 reads CASRASGDGSADTQYF. The CDR3, as DNA: TGTGCCAGCAGGGCCTCTGGTGACGGGAGTGCAGATACGCAGTATTTT.

The chain uses TRBV27 and TRBJ1-4; no clear D. The CDR3 is 16 residues long. V was clipped by 2 bases and J by 2 bases, with 12 bases between them. The V gene's germline CDR1 is MNHEY and CDR2 SMNVEV (reference sequence). CDR3 DNA sequence: TGTGCCAGCAGTTTAGGCCCCTTGGGCACTAATGAAAAACTGTTTTTT. Protein: CASSLGPLGTNEKLFF. Full variable domain (rest looked up from reference TRBV27 and TRBJ1-4): EAQVTQNPRYLITVTGKKLTVTCSQNMNHEYMSWYRQDPGLGLRQIYYSMNVEVTDKGDVPEGYKVSRKEKRNFPLILESPSPNQTSLYFCASSLGPLGTNEKLFFGSGTQLSVL.

The chain uses TRBV5-1 and TRBJ2-5; no reliable D call. The germline CDR1 and CDR2 sequences are SGHRS and YFSETQ. There are 15 residues in the CDR3. V lost 0 bases, J lost 1 base, and 10 bases lay in between. In nucleotides, the CDR3 is TGCGCCAGCAGCTTGGGCAGTCCGGGCCAAGAGACCCAGTACTTC. As protein: CASSLGSPGQETQYF.

V gene TRBV10-3 combines with J gene TRBJ2-1, with 13 bases that match TRBD2. CDR3 size: 20 residues. Per the germline V gene, CDR1 is ENHRY and CDR2 is SYGVKD. The V gene end was trimmed by 6 bases and the J gene end by 7 bases; junction bases not matched to a gene: 21. The CDR3, as DNA: TGTGCCATCAGCAATGGACTAGCGGGAGAAGGGGGGATACGTAGGAATGAGCAGTTCTTC. Protein product: CAISNGLAGEGGIRRNEQFF.

V and J are TRBV7-2 and TRBJ2-4; perhaps TRBD2 as D (5 bases). CDR3 length: 14 amino acids. The V gene's germline CDR1 is SGHTA and CDR2 FQGNSA. The V end was cut by 2 bases, the J end by 6 bases, with 11 bases between. As DNA, the CDR3 is TGTGCCAGCAGCTTACGGGGTGGAAGAAACATTCAGTACTTC. Its protein product is CASSLRGGRNIQYF.